This T cell receptor beta chain was documented in a study of human T cells and chemical hapten exposure. The time point denotes: patch test 2, 6 weeks after DPC sensitization. Treatment meaning: therapeutic diphenylcyclopropenone sensitization with weekly scalp DPC. Overall study findings and caveats: TCRs above 1 in 1000 frequency stayed constant with DPC sensitization.

V lost 4 bases and J lost 4; bases outside the gene matches: 5. This CDR3 has 16 residues. CDR1 is SGDLS, CDR2 YYNGEE, per germline. This clonotype was seen many times. What it binds is unknown. Attachment of unique molecular identifiers to individual cDNA molecules was performed in the library. TCRdb passed the RACE reads through MiXCR, listing each CDR3 protein once. Here the sample spans about 26,000 distinct CDR3 sequences, approximately 9% being singletons. The source is a man aged 25-40 years with alopecia areata. Some clones in this sample may be carry-over from other donors' samples. The sample here was whole blood, taken in connection with sensitization to the hapten diphenylcyclopropenone (DPC). The V call is TRBV9, the J call TRBJ2-3; 14 positions match TRBD2. DNA of the CDR3: TGTGCCAGCAGCTCTGGGACTAGCGGGAGTGCAGATACGCAGTATTTT. It translates to CASSSGTSGSADTQYF.